This T cell receptor beta chain stems from a study of cytomegalovirus exposure and HLA in healthy donors. The PCR used 60 Vbeta and 13 Jbeta primers. In the original analysis: In a later analysis, some 80 million unique TCR beta chains included roughly 11 million shared by two or more donors. Data came from immunoSEQ multiplex PCR; TCRdb stores just in-frame clones and leaves some out. D and trimming come from the DNA, and the V and J calls and clone size come from that table. Of some 170,000 clones detected, approximately 81% appear once; the ten largest clones hold 2% to 2.5%. About this clone: Its antigen remains unidentified.

Findings of the study overall: Donor immune exposure was known only as CMV serostatus. It was taken for granted in presence/absence analyses that sequencing depth across donors was roughly uniform.

This clonotype was obtained from a woman aged 25 to 39 in good health and CMV-seronegative. Source material: PBMCs.

CDR3 nucleotides: TGTGCCAGCAGTTACCTAAAGACTAGAGTCGACGAGCAGTACTTC. This translates into CASSYLKTRVDEQYF. The genes are TRBV6-5 and TRBJ2-7, with D tentatively TRBD2 (6 bases). The germline CDR1 and CDR2 sequences are MNHEY and SVGAGI. V lost 2 bases to trimming and J lost 5 bases, with 16 bases between them. The CDR3 totals 15 residues.